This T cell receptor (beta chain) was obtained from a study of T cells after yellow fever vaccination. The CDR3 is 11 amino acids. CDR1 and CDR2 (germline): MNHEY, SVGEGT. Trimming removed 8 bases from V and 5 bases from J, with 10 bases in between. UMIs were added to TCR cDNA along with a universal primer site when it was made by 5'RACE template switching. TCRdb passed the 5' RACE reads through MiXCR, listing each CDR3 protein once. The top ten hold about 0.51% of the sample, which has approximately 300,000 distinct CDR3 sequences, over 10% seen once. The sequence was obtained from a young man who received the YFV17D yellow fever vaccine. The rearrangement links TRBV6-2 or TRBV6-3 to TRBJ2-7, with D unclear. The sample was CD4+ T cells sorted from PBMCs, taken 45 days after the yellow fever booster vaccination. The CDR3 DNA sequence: TGTGCCAGCGGGGTTCTGGACGAGCAGTACTTC. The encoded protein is CASGVLDEQYF.